Following are 16 T cell receptor beta chains from one sample sequenced in a study of shared clonotypes between healthy human individuals. Naive CD8 cells were CD45RO-negative, positively selected for CCR7, excluding terminally differentiated effector memory CD45RA+ cells. Generated by immunoSEQ multiplex PCR, the TCRdb table keeps only in-frame clones and is missing some. The profile covers about 2 million clones, with 85% to 95% appearing a single time and under 1.5% taken by the ten largest. The material sequenced was naive CD8+ T cells sorted from blood. The receptor source for this set is a young man in good health.

J is TRBJ2-5 and V is TRBV19, with 10 bases aligning to TRBD1. The CDR3 has 16 amino acids. Germline CDR1 is LNHDA and CDR2 is SQIVND (reference sequence). The junction had 4 bases not matched to a gene; V was cut back by 0 bases and J by 3 bases. This CDR3 is CASSIDRGTGEETQYF. The CDR3 DNA sequence: TGTGCCAGTAGTATAGATAGGGGGACAGGGGAAGAGACCCAGTACTTC.

This chain links TRBV29-1 with TRBJ2-7; 9 nucleotides match TRBD1. V gave up 4 bases and J gave up 0 bases; unmatched junction bases: 7. The CDR3 extends over 15 amino acids. Germline values: CDR1 SQVTM, CDR2 ANQGSEA. The CDR3 nucleotides are TGCAGCGTTGCCGGGACAGGGACCAGCTCCTACGAGCAGTACTTC. This encodes CSVAGTGTSSYEQYF.

J is TRBJ2-7 and V is TRBV19; 14 nucleotides match TRBD2. Germline values: CDR1 LNHDA, CDR2 SQIVND (reference sequence). Trimming cost V 9 bases and J 0 bases; bases outside gene matches: 4. CDR3 length: 15 amino acids. DNA of the CDR3: TGTGCCAGCGGACTAGCGGGAGGCCCCTCCTACGAGCAGTACTTC. Amino acids: CASGLAGGPSYEQYF.

The chain couples TRBV2 to TRBJ1-1; D is undetermined. Trimming shortened V by 4 bases and J by 10 bases, and 7 bases separated the two germline ends. Germline assignment: CDR1 SNHLY and CDR2 FYNNEI. The CDR3 totals 10 residues. CDR3 sequence reads: CASSGTRAFF. The CDR3 DNA reads TGTGCCAGCAGTGGCACACGAGCTTTCTTT.

CDR3 protein: CATSRGASGGDTQYF. In DNA, the CDR3 is TGTGCCACCAGCAGGGGGGCCTCGGGGGGAGATACGCAGTATTTT. V and J are TRBV15 and TRBJ2-3, with D perhaps TRBD2 (7 bases). Germline V CDR1 and CDR2: LNHNV, YYDKDF (reference sequence). The CDR3 covers 15 residues. Trimming removed 3 bases at V and 5 bases at J, with 15 bases between.

V usage is TRBV27 and J usage is TRBJ2-3; D call uncertain. V was pared by 5 bases and J by 1 base, with 16 bases between. CDR1 is MNHEY and CDR2 is SMNVEV in the germline V gene (reference sequence). This CDR3 region has 16 residues. CDR3 loop: CASSPQVPTGTDTQYF. DNA for the CDR3: TGTGCCAGCAGTCCGCAGGTTCCTACAGGCACAGATACGCAGTATTTT.

This chain connects TRBV5-4 to TRBJ1-1; D possibly corresponds to TRBD1 (5 bases). Looked up from germline, CDR1 is SGHNT and CDR2 is YYREEE (reference sequence). The CDR3 runs 14 residues. Between the trimmed V and J ends, which lost 2 bases and 5 bases, there was a span of 13 bases. In nucleotides, the CDR3 is TGTGCCAGCAGCTTACCACTTGGGGGGACTGAAGCTTTCTTT. Translated, it gives CASSLPLGGTEAFF.

The rearrangement uses TRBV27 and TRBJ2-7; 7 bases align to TRBD1. Germline V gene data show CDR1 as MNHEY and CDR2 as SMNVEV (reference sequence). The V segment lost 3 bases and the J segment 0 bases; nucleotides outside the gene matches: 8. The CDR3 covers 16 residues. The CDR3 region has the DNA TGTGCCAGCAGTTTTACTAGGACAGGCCGCTCCTACGAGCAGTACTTC. Translating it yields CASSFTRTGRSYEQYF.

This chain joins TRBV7-3 and TRBJ2-3, with 12 nucleotides matching TRBD2. V shed 5 bases, J shed 2 bases, and the junction held 5 bases outside the gene matches. The CDR3 contains 16 residues. CDR1 is SGHTA and CDR2 is FQGTGA in the germline V gene. For the CDR3, the DNA is TGTGCCAGCAGCCTCCGACTAGCGGGGGTCACAGATACGCAGTATTTT. Translating gives CASSLRLAGVTDTQYF. Based on the CDR3 plus reference TRBV7-3 and TRBJ2-3, the full variable domain is GAGVSQTPSNKVTEKGKYVELRCDPISGHTALYWYRQSLGQGPEFLIYFQGTGAADDSGLPNDRFFAVRPEGSVSTLKIQRTERGDSAVYLCASSLRLAGVTDTQYFGPGTRLTVL.

The CDR3 DNA reads as TGCAGTGCCCCAACGGCAGTTGAAGCTTTCTTT. Protein product: CSAPTAVEAFF. This chain links TRBV20-1 with TRBJ1-1; D is unresolved. The CDR3 has 11 amino acids. Trimming left V 6 bases short and J 7 bases short, with 12 bases between. Germline CDR1 is DFQATT and CDR2 is SNEGSKA (reference sequence).

CDR3 DNA: TGTGCCAGCAGTGAAGCCTTGGGGGGCACCACCGGGGAGCTGTTTTTT. Its protein product is CASSEALGGTTGELFF. This chain uses TRBV2 with TRBJ2-2; D tentatively fits TRBD1 or TRBD2 (6 bases each). This CDR3 region has 16 residues. Germline CDR1 SNHLY, CDR2 FYNNEI. Trimming took off 0 bases at V and 4 bases at J, with 12 bases between the two ends.

This clone appeared once. The chain joins TRBV5-7 to TRBJ2-5; 9 positions match TRBD2. Being an ORF, TRBV5-7 has a function that is uncertain. V shed 4 bases, J shed 5 bases, and the junction held 15 bases outside the gene matches. This CDR3 contains 17 residues. CDR3 region: CASSLLAGAFAGETQYF. CDR3 bases: TGTGCCAGCAGCCTGTTAGCGGGAGCCTTCGCAGGCGAGACCCAGTACTTC.

The chain employs TRBV5-5 and TRBJ2-7; perhaps D is TRBD1 or TRBD2 (6 bases each). The CDR3 is made up of 15 amino acids. V shed 2 bases and J shed 2 bases, with 14 bases lying between them. Germline CDR1 and CDR2: SGHKS and YYEKEE (reference sequence). The CDR3 sequence is CASSFDPGATYEQYF. The CDR3 DNA sequence: TGTGCCAGCAGCTTCGACCCGGGGGCAACCTACGAGCAGTACTTC.

With regard to this clone: In the same sample, other DNA sequences code for this CDR3. The chain links TRBV28 to TRBJ2-2, with D possibly being TRBD2 (5 bases). The CDR3 runs to 15 residues. The V and J ends lost 3 bases and 4 bases respectively, with 12 bases between them. The germline V gene encodes CDR1 MDHEN and CDR2 SYDVKM. The chain's CDR3 is CASSFRGLGTGELFF. In nucleotides, the CDR3 is TGTGCCAGCAGTTTCCGAGGGCTGGGCACCGGGGAGCTGTTTTTT.

Remarks on this clone: This sample also contains other DNA sequences that code for the same CDR3. The chain recombines TRBV9 with TRBJ2-3; no firm D call. The germline gives CDR1 SGDLS, CDR2 YYNGEE. The V gene lost 0 bases and the J gene lost 6 bases, with 2 bases spanning the gap. This CDR3 has 11 residues. The CDR3 reads CASSVADTQYF. CDR3 bases: TGTGCCAGCAGCGTAGCGGATACGCAGTATTTT.

The chain joins TRBV4-1 to TRBJ2-7; 12 bases fit TRBD2. V lost 1 base and J lost 4; bases outside the gene matches: 5. Germline V gene lookup returns CDR1 MGHRA and CDR2 YSYEKL. The CDR3 is 16 residues long. The CDR3: CASSQGTSGAFYEQYF. CDR3 sequence (DNA): TGCGCCAGCAGCCAAGGGACTAGCGGGGCATTTTACGAGCAGTACTTC.